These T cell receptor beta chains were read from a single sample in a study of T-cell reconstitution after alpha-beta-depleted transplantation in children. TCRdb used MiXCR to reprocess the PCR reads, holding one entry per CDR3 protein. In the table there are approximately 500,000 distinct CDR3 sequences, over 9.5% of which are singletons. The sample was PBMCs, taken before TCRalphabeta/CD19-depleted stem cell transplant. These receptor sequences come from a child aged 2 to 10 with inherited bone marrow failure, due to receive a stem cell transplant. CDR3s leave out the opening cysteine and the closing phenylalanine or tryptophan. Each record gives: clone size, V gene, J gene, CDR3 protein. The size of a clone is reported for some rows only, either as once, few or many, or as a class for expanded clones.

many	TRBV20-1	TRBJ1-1	SARSTGTLIRAF
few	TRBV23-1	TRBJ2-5	ASSRSIQSQETQY
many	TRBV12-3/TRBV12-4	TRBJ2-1	ASEGLAANNEQF
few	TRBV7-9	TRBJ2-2	ASSAQQGLNTGELF
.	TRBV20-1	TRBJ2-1	SARDGLAYNNEQF
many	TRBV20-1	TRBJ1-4	SARDPGGGGEKLF
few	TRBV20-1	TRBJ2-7	SARDRASGRIYEQY
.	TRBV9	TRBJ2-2	ASSVELEGWEANTGELF
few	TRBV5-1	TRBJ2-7	ASSPYRRLMTYEQY
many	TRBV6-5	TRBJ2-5	ASSYSAPTYRGLGETQY
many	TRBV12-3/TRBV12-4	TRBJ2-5	ASSLYLAGVQETQY
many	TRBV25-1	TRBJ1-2	ASNRDGGGYGYT
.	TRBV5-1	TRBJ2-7	ASSLNPGLAVSAYEQY
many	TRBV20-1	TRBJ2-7	SATDRDFYEQY
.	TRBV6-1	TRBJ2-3	ASGSQPSTDTQY
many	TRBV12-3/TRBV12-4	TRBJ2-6	ASSLAPGANVLT
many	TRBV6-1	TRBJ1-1	ASSDFVVGAF
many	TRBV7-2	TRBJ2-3	ASSLTSLRAETDTQY
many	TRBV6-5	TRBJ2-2	ASSYGSLPGELF
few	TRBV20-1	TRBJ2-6	SASPGTEVISGANVLT
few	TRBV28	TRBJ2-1	ASSLSLAGYEQF
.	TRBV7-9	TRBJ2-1	ASSLDLAGVSYDEQF
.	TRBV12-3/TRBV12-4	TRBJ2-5	ASSFSRSLPRAETQY
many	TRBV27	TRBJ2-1	ASSFSSGSLYNEQF
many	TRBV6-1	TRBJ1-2	ASQGGGRGRDGYT
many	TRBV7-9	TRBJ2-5	ASSLGDRVQETQY
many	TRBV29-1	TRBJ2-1	SGGTSYNEQF
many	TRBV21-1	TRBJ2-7	ASSKRVLAGLVEQY
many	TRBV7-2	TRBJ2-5	ASSLEPMLVTQETQY
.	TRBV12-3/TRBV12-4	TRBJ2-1	ARSFLSRLAANNEQF
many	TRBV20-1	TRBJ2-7	SASRRKGYEQY
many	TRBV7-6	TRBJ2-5	ASSLRLAVGYQETQY
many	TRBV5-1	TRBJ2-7	ASSRGGREGEQY
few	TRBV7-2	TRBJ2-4	ASSYTAGIKNIQY
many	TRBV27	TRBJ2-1	ASSSSGENNEQF
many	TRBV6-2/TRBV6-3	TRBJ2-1	ASSYPINEQF
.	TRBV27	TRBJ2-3	ASSPTGGDWNTQY
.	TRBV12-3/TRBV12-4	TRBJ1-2	ASSSERSGRYGYT
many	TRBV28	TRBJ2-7	ASSSPGQSYEQY